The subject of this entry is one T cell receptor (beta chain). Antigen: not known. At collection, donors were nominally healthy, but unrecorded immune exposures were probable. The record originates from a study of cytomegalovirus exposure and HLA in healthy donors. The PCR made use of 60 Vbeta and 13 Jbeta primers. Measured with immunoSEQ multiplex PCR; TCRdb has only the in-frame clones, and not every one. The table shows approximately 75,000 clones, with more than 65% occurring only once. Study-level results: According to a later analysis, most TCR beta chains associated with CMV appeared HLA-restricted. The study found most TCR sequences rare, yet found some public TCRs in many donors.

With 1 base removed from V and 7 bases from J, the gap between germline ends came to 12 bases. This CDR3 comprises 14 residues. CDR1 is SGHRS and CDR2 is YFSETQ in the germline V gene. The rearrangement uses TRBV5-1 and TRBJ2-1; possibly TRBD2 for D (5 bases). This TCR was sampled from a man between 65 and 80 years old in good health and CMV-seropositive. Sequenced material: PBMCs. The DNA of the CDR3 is TGCGCCAGCAGCTTGCGGGGAGTGGCAAATGAGCAGTTCTTC. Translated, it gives CASSLRGVANEQFF.